Detailed here is one T cell receptor beta chain. Which antigen it targets is not known. Within one base of it there is no much larger clone, and no base qualities were kept. This entry belongs to a study of blood T cell repertoires in COVID-19 (dated by TCRdb to the early 2020s). At the level of the whole study: Samples from collaborators originated in the United States, Italy and Spain and spanned both the acute and convalescent phases of COVID-19. A de-identified subject ID, COVID-19 status, age in years and sex were almost always included in the sample metadata. The repertoires were made available in a free public database intended to serve as a resource for research on the immune response to SARS-CoV-2. Subjects who had been exposed to COVID-19, were actively infected with it, or had recovered from it provided the deeply sampled blood TCRbeta repertoires that made up the dataset. The material from the prospective study consisted of cDNA or gDNA derived from T cells, B-cell-depleted T cells, or PBMCs. Samples were obtained from the ongoing ImmuneRACE study (first 160 participants) and from 1,000 to 1,500 subjects provided by 6 global collaborators. Where available, HLA class I and class II types were taken from metadata supplied by the sample provider and were not determined by assay-based typing.

On the study overall, not on this receptor specifically: The quantity of clinical and demographic metadata differed by source and by participant and was supplied without curation.

CDR1 and CDR2 (KGHDR, SFDVKD) derive from the germline V gene. Trimmed from V: 8 bases; trimmed from J: 6 bases; junction bases lacking a gene match: 8. The CDR3 covers 14 residues, taking in both the cysteine and the phenylalanine. This entry keeps only the CDR3 DNA: 42 bases, framed from base 1. The immunoSEQ Assay, a bias-controlled multiplex PCR, was used to amplify TCRbeta CDR3 regions from genomic DNA. On the study's bioinformatics: The number of nucleated cells in each sample was estimated by amplification of reference gene primers within the assay. Sequence reads were collapsed and filtered to measure the absolute abundance of every unique TCRbeta CDR3 rearrangement. For each sample, productive Simpson clonality was calculated as the square root of Simpson's diversity index over productive rearrangements. Held by TCRdb, this immuneACCESS table contains in-frame sequences only and omits some clones. Under half of the omission traces to an unresolved V gene where checked; the cause of the rest is unknown. The V and J calls and clone size are taken from that table; D and trimming were inferred from the DNA. The sample records 250,000 to 300,000 clones, approximately 90% of which are singletons. Under 3% of the sample goes to the ten largest clones.

Enrolling through a virtual design, the prospective study's participants ranged in age from roughly 18 to 89 years and lived across 20 to 30 United States geographic areas. In the prospective study, cohorts were assigned on the basis of participant-reported clinical history obtained from a screening survey and a study questionnaire. In the prospective study, mobile phlebotomists collected whole blood, serum and a nasopharyngeal or oropharyngeal swab from each participant. Additional blood draws and questionnaires over an approximately 2-month period could optionally be provided by prospective study participants. Blood samples from the prospective study were shipped frozen or at room temperature prior to DNA extraction.

The chain is encoded by TRBV24-1 joined to TRBJ2-1, with 8 bases aligning to TRBD2. The sequenced sample was PBMCs or T cells enriched from blood (not recorded which). This receptor was obtained from a woman aged 40 to 49 with acute COVID-19. The DNA sequence reads TGTGCCACCAAAGGCCTAGCGGGCAGCAATGAGCAGTTCTTC. Translated, it gives CATKGLAGSNEQFF.